The entry that follows covers one T cell receptor beta chain sequence. The length of the CDR3 is 15 residues. CDR1 and CDR2 (germline): SGDLS, YYNGEE. The trim removed 3 bases at V and 1 base at J, leaving 6 bases unmatched. This sample was taken from a study of blood T cell repertoires in COVID-19. Study context: COVID-19 samples, acute and convalescent, were from the United States, Italy and Spain.

The assay was immunoSEQ multiplex PCR, and TCRdb's table has in-frame clones only and misses some. Of 250,000 to 400,000 clones in the sample, about 91% were seen once. V usage is TRBV9 and J usage is TRBJ2-5; 7 positions agree with TRBD1. This TCR was recovered from a woman between 25 and 40 years old with COVID-19, enrolled during active disease. The sequenced material came from peripheral blood. The CDR3, as DNA: TGTGCCAGCAGCGGGACCGGGACAGCCCAAGAGACCCAGTACTTC. Residues: CASSGTGTAQETQYF.